This T cell receptor beta chain is drawn from a study of T cell responses to AZD1222 COVID-19 vaccine. Overall study: Some second doses came at about 4 weeks and others at about 12 weeks; these were pooled.

Assay: immunoSEQ multiplex PCR; the TCRdb copy retains only in-frame clones and omits some. The data show around 100,000 clones, with approximately 89% seen just once and 20% to 25% held by the top ten. Study-wide results and caveats: White British donors predominated, females outnumbered males, and clonal diversity was possibly underestimated. Nearly half of unique spike-specific TCRs reportedly avoided B.1.351 and B.1.1.7 mutated regions.

In the case of this clone: Antigen unknown.

This CDR3 has 14 amino acids. V shed 4 bases and J 7 bases; nucleotides not matched to a gene: 6. CDR1 and CDR2 (germline): SGDLS, YYNGEE. The V call is TRBV9, the J call TRBJ1-5, with 9 bases matching TRBD1. This material consisted of peripheral blood, taken on day 0 of AZD1222 vaccination. The TCR was taken from an adult in good health. The DNA of the CDR3 is TGTGCCAGCAGCCCGGACAGGGGTGGGCAGCCCCAGCATTTT. This gives the protein CASSPDRGGQPQHF.